Sequencing of this T cell receptor (beta chain) was carried out in a study of vaccination and CD4 T cells after COVID-19. Comments on this clonotype: As yet, its antigen is unknown.

Treatment meaning: approximately 10-day PBMC culture with coronavirus spike peptide pools or control peptides (ViraFEST assay). ViraFEST expanded antigen-specific T cells with peptide pools, then sequenced TCRs. The V gene lost 4 bases and the J gene lost 4 bases, with 13 bases spanning the gap. The length of the CDR3 is 14 residues. Per germline, CDR1 SGHTA and CDR2 FQGNSA. Cultured CD4+ T cell DNA was sequenced using the Oncomine TCR Beta short-read assay. Each CDR3 protein is one row after TCRdb ran MiXCR on the PCR reads. The table shows several thousand distinct CDR3 sequences, with less than 75% occurring only once.

This clonotype originated in a human donor who had recovered from COVID-19. The gene calls are TRBV7-2 and TRBJ1-1; no definite D call. The source material was CD4+ T cells from blood, cultured in vitro. DNA of the CDR3: TGTGCCAGCAGCTCCGGGCCGGAGGCCACTGAAGCTTTCTTT. This sequence encodes CASSSGPEATEAFF.